This record covers a single T cell receptor beta chain. This clonotype was seen repeatedly, ten times or more. No cognate antigen has been identified for it. No base quality values were provided; no much bigger clone lies one nucleotide off. Library preparation employed PCR. Sequencing took place on an Illumina HiSeq 2500. To normalize quantification of the TCRbeta repertoire, the TCR libraries were built with molecular barcoding that relied on unique molecular identifiers. TCRdb cleaned the public reads at Q25 with fastp, built clones with MiXCR and kept in-frame beta chains. Identical CDR3 protein sequences are pooled into one entry, listed with their most common genes and DNA. The sample table records hundreds of thousands of distinct CDR3 sequences; approximately 17% of these occur just once. The ten largest clones capture approximately 1% of the sample. The sample comes from a study of T-cell reconstitution after alpha-beta-depleted transplantation in children (dated by TCRdb to the mid-2010s). Study-wide context: The study quantitatively tracked T-cell immune reconstitution after TCRalphabeta/CD19-depleted allogeneic hematopoietic cell transplantation in children using TCR repertoire profiling.

The V end gives up 7 bases and the J end 6 bases, leaving 19 bases in the junction not matched to a gene. The CDR3 measures 16 amino acids from cysteine to phenylalanine. Only the CDR3 part of the read is kept: 48 bases, read in frame from the first base. For CDR1 and CDR2, the germline V gene (reference sequence) lists DFQATT and SNEGSKA. The sample consisted of PBMCs from the stem cell graft donor, taken from the stem cell graft. The receptor was isolated from a human donor who donated a stem cell graft to a child with acute myeloid leukemia. The chain uses TRBV20-1 and TRBJ2-7; the junction holds 9 bases that match TRBD1. The nucleotides read TGCAGTGTTAAGGTTGGGACAGGGTATAACCTACGCGAGCAGTACTTC. It encodes CSVKVGTGYNLREQYF.